Following are 6 T cell receptor beta chains from one sample sequenced in a study of T cell responses to AZD1222 COVID-19 vaccine. Assay used: immunoSEQ multiplex PCR; TCRdb lists only in-frame clones, some missing. The sample yields 150,000 to 200,000 clones, around 93% seen once. The sample was peripheral blood, taken on day 0 of AZD1222 vaccination. All receptors come from an adult in good health.

Worth noting for this clone: Distinct nucleotide sequences in the sample also encode this CDR3. This rearrangement joins TRBV2 to TRBJ1-1, with D unclear. The CDR3 runs 13 residues. V was trimmed by 4 bases and J by 2 bases, leaving 8 bases between them. Germline V lookup: CDR1 SNHLY, CDR2 FYNNEI. In nucleotides, the CDR3 is TGTGCCAGCAGTGGGAAACCTAACACTGAAGCTTTCTTT. Its protein is CASSGKPNTEAFF.

The chain joins TRBV7-3 to TRBJ2-3; 11 bases are a match to TRBD2. CDR1 SGHTA and CDR2 FQGTGA come from the germline V gene. The V segment lost 5 bases and the J segment 3 bases; nucleotides outside the gene matches: 13. This CDR3 has 18 amino acids. Here the CDR3 DNA reads TGTGCCAGCAGCCCCCTACGGGGTAGCGGGAGGGGGACAGATACGCAGTATTTT. This encodes CASSPLRGSGRGTDTQYF.

V is TRBV24-1 and J is TRBJ2-3, with D uncertain. CDR3 length equals 14 residues. Germline V gene sequence: CDR1 KGHDR, CDR2 SFDVKD. V lost 3 bases to trimming and J lost 9 bases, with 15 bases between them. The CDR3 sequence is CATSDTGRPSTQYF. CDR3 nucleotides: TGTGCCACCAGTGATACGGGCCGTCCATCCACGCAGTATTTT.

This clone was counted once. The chain couples TRBV6-5 to TRBJ1-2, with 9 bases aligning to TRBD1. This CDR3 region has 15 residues. The germline CDR1 and CDR2 sequences are MNHEY and SVGAGI. J gave up 10 bases and V 0 bases, and 9 bases lay outside the gene matches. The chain's CDR3 is CASSYSRGQGILYTF. The DNA of the CDR3 is TGTGCCAGCAGTTACTCGAGGGGACAGGGAATTCTCTACACCTTC.

The chain links TRBV2 to TRBJ2-2; 8 bases align to TRBD1. This CDR3 is 15 amino acids long. Germline V gene lookup returns CDR1 SNHLY and CDR2 FYNNEI. The junction had 3 bases not matched to a gene; V was cut back by 2 bases and J by 4 bases. The CDR3 is CASSEYRGATGELFF. CDR3 DNA sequence: TGTGCCAGCAGTGAATACAGGGGGGCCACCGGGGAGCTGTTTTTT. The full variable domain, rest sourced from reference TRBV2 and TRBJ2-2, is EPEVTQTPSHQVTQMGQEVILRCVPISNHLYFYWYRQILGQKVEFLVSFYNNEISEKSEIFDDQFSVERPDGSNFTLKIRSTKLEDSAMYFCASSEYRGATGELFFGEGSRLTVL.

CDR3 protein: CATSGKGGSLGNEQFF. The CDR3 DNA sequence: TGTGCCACCAGTGGGAAGGGCGGGAGTCTCGGCAATGAGCAGTTCTTC. The V and J genes are TRBV24-1 and TRBJ2-1; TRBD2 aligns across 7 bases. V gave up 5 bases and J gave up 6 bases; unmatched junction bases: 12. Per the germline V gene, CDR1 is KGHDR and CDR2 is SFDVKD. CDR3 length: 16 amino acids.